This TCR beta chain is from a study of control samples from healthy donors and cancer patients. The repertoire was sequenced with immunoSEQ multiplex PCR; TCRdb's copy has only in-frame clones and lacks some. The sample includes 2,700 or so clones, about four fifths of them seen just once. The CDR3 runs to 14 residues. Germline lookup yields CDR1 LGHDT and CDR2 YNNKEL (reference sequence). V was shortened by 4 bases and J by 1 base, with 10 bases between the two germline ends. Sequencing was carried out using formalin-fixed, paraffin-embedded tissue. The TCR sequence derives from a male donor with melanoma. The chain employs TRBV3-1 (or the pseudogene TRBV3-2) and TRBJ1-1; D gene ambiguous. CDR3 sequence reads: CASSLRAGNTEAFF. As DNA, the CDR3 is TGTGCCAGCAGCCTGCGGGCAGGGAACACTGAAGCTTTCTTT.